The 17 T cell receptor beta chains given below trace back to one sample, sequenced in a study of shared clonotypes between healthy human individuals. The data were produced by immunoSEQ multiplex PCR, yet TCRdb's version contains in-frame clones alone and is incomplete. The repertoire holds 110,000 or so clones, with about 63% as singletons. The sample taken for sequencing was memory CD8+ T cells sorted from blood. Subset indicated: CD45RO+ cells pooled with CCR7-negative TemRA cells. The receptors come from a woman between 25 and 40 years old in good health.

V usage is TRBV10-2 and J usage is TRBJ1-3, with D unresolved. Germline assignment: CDR1 WSHSY and CDR2 SAAADI. The V end lost 0 bases, the J end lost 8 bases, and 8 bases lay between the germline ends. This CDR3 region has 13 residues. CDR3 DNA sequence: TGCGCCAGCAGTGAGTCGAAAGCACACACCATATATTTT. This translates into CASSESKAHTIYF.

The V gene is TRBV23-1, the J gene TRBJ2-5; 7 bases are a match to TRBD1. TRBV23-1 is classed as an ORF, of uncertain function. J was trimmed by 3 bases and V by 4 bases; bases with no gene match: 8. This CDR3 has 15 residues. In DNA form, the CDR3 reads TGCGCCAGCAGTCTCCTCCGGGACAGTAAAGAGACCCAGTACTTC. Translating it yields CASSLLRDSKETQYF.

This clone was picked up one time. This chain uses TRBV5-4 with TRBJ1-2; no firm D call. V lost 5 bases and J lost 2, with 10 bases in between. The CDR3 extends over 13 amino acids. Germline V lookup: CDR1 SGHNT, CDR2 YYREEE (reference sequence). The CDR3 reads CASSSDGNYGYTF. For the CDR3, the DNA is TGTGCCAGCAGTTCGGACGGGAACTATGGCTACACCTTC.

The chain carries TRBV15 and TRBJ2-6; D remains ambiguous. The CDR3 loop spans 16 amino acids. V lost 0 bases and J lost 0, with 6 bases in between. Germline CDR1 is LNHNV and CDR2 is YYDKDF (reference sequence). The CDR3 coding sequence is TGTGCCACCAGCAGAGATGCCGACTCTGGGGCCAACGTCCTGACTTTC. This sequence encodes CATSRDADSGANVLTF.

The gene calls are TRBV25-1 and TRBJ2-5; D possibly uses TRBD1 or TRBD2 (5 bases each). Germline lookup yields CDR1 MGHDK and CDR2 SYGVNS. V was clipped by 6 bases and J by 2 bases, with 13 bases between them. The length of the CDR3 is 14 residues. In DNA, the CDR3 is TGTGCCAGCAGCGCCCGGGGCAGGCAAGAGACCCAGTACTTC. The encoded protein is CASSARGRQETQYF.

Regarding this clone: A much larger clone is a single base away; this may be a read error. The chain links TRBV18 to TRBJ2-5; 7 positions match TRBD2. Germline V lookup: CDR1 KGHSH, CDR2 LQKENI. The CDR3 sequence is 14 residues long. This CDR3 reads CASSPFQREETRYF. Here the CDR3 DNA reads TGTGCCAGCTCACCATTCCAGCGGGAAGAGACCCGGTACTTC.

As to this clone: This sample includes further DNA sequences coding for the same CDR3. This chain joins TRBV28 and TRBJ2-7; TRBD2 might be the D (7 bases). Germline CDR1 MDHEN, CDR2 SYDVKM. V was clipped by 1 base and J by 3 bases, with 10 bases between them. There are 14 residues in the CDR3. CDR3 in DNA: TGTGCCAGCAGTTTATTAAGGGGGGGCTACGAGCAGTACTTC. It translates to CASSLLRGGYEQYF. Full variable domain (missing parts from reference TRBV28 and TRBJ2-7): DVKVTQSSRYLVKRTGEKVFLECVQDMDHENMFWYRQDPGLGLRLIYFSYDVKMKEKGDIPEGYSVSREKKERFSLILESASTNQTSMYLCASSLLRGGYEQYFGPGTRLTVT.

The gene calls are TRBV7-2 and TRBJ2-7; D not certain. The ends were cut back, 1 base at V and 3 bases at J, with 10 bases in the middle. Per germline, CDR1 SGHTA and CDR2 FQGNSA. The CDR3 length is 14 residues. This CDR3 reads CASSLVPTGYEQYF. In DNA form, the CDR3 reads TGTGCCAGCAGCTTAGTGCCTACGGGCTACGAGCAGTACTTC.

The CDR3 DNA reads as TGTGCCAGCAGCCCTGACAGTCGCGGCTACACCTTC. It translates to CASSPDSRGYTF. The V call is TRBV11-2, the J call TRBJ1-2, with D perhaps TRBD1 (5 bases). The CDR3 is made up of 12 amino acids. The V gene's germline CDR1 is SGHAT and CDR2 FQNNGV. Trimming cost V 5 bases and J 8 bases, with 12 bases left between them.

The chain carries TRBV9 and TRBJ2-1; tentatively, D is TRBD1 or TRBD2 (6 bases each). Germline CDR1 and CDR2: SGDLS and YYNGEE. The CDR3 spans 15 residues. V was shortened by 1 base and J by 8 bases, with 16 bases between the two germline ends. In DNA, the CDR3 is TGTGCCAGCAGCGTAACCGGGGGCTCTTTCCATGAGCAGTTCTTC. Its translation: CASSVTGGSFHEQFF.

This chain uses TRBV10-3 with TRBJ2-7; D is perhaps TRBD2 (6 bases). Germline V CDR1 and CDR2: ENHRY, SYGVKD. V was shortened by 0 bases and J by 0 bases, with 9 bases between the two germline ends. CDR3 length: 15 residues. The CDR3 DNA is TGTGCCATCAGTGAGTCTAGCGGCCTCTCCTACGAGCAGTACTTC. As protein: CAISESSGLSYEQYF.

J is TRBJ2-7 and V is TRBV13; D uncertain. Germline CDR1 is PRHDT and CDR2 is FYEKMQ (reference sequence). This CDR3 contains 15 residues. The ends were cut back, 2 bases at V and 0 bases at J, with 11 bases in the middle. CDR3 in amino acids: CASSLSGESSYEQYF. For the CDR3, the DNA is TGTGCCAGCAGCTTATCTGGCGAGTCCTCCTACGAGCAGTACTTC.

This clone has only a few counts. The chain uses TRBV7-9 and TRBJ1-2; 9 bases are a match to TRBD1. The V segment lost 3 bases and the J segment 5 bases; nucleotides outside the gene matches: 7. Germline CDR1 and CDR2: SEHNR and FQNEAQ (reference sequence). CDR3 length: 15 amino acids. The CDR3 loop is CASSFPGQGRYGYTF. CDR3 bases: TGTGCCAGCAGCTTCCCGGGACAGGGAAGATATGGCTACACCTTC.

This rearrangement joins TRBV5-4 to TRBJ1-1; D gene uncertain. This CDR3 has 16 residues. Trimming removed 0 bases from V and 4 bases from J, with 16 bases in between. CDR1 is SGHNT, CDR2 YYREEE, per germline (reference sequence). For the CDR3, the DNA is TGTGCCAGCAGCTTGGTCGTAGGGATTCGGTCCACTGAAGCTTTCTTT. Its translation: CASSLVVGIRSTEAFF.

V is TRBV27 and J is TRBJ2-1; possible D gene TRBD1, 6 bases. Per the germline V gene, CDR1 is MNHEY and CDR2 is SMNVEV (reference sequence). This CDR3 has 14 amino acids. V lost 10 bases, J lost 0 bases, and 13 bases lay in between. CDR3 residues: CATLRGNSYNEQFF. CDR3 DNA: TGTGCCACCTTAAGGGGGAACTCCTACAATGAGCAGTTCTTC.

This clone has a count of ten or more. This rearrangement joins TRBV11-3 to TRBJ2-3; the D gene is possibly TRBD1 (7 bases). There are 17 residues in the CDR3. V lost 0 bases and J 0 bases, leaving 13 bases between the germline ends. Per germline, CDR1 SGHNT and CDR2 YENEEA. CDR3 loop: CASSLEWAGGSTDTQYF. DNA for the CDR3: TGTGCCAGCAGCTTAGAATGGGCAGGGGGGAGCACAGATACGCAGTATTTT.

This clone was seen only a few times. This chain uses TRBV6-4 with TRBJ2-3; 8 positions match TRBD2. Trimming removed 8 bases from V and 4 bases from J; junction bases left unmatched: 8. The V gene's germline CDR1 is MRHNA and CDR2 SNTAGT. The CDR3 consists of 14 residues. As DNA, the CDR3 is TGTGCCAGCGGGGAGGCTAGCGGGTCAGATACGCAGTATTTT. Amino acid sequence: CASGEASGSDTQYF.